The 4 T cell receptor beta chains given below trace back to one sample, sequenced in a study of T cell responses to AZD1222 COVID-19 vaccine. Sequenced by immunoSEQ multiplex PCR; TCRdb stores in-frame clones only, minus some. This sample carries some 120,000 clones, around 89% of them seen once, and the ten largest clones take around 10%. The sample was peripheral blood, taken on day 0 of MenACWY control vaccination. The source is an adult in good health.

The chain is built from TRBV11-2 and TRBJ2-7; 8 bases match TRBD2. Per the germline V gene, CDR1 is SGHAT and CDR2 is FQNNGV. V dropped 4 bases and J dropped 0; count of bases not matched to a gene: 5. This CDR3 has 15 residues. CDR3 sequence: CASSSTGTSSYEQYF. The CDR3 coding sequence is TGTGCCAGCAGCTCGACCGGGACTAGCTCCTACGAGCAGTACTTC.

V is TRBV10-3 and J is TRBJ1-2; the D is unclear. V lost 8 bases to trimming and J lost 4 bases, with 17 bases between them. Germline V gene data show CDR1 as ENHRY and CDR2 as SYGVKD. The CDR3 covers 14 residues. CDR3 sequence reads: CAIGPNRQRYGYTF. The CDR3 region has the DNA TGTGCCATCGGACCTAATAGACAACGCTATGGCTACACCTTC.

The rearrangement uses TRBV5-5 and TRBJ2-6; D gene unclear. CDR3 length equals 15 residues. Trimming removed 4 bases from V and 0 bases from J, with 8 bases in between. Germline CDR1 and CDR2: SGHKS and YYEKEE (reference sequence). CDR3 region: CASSIGDSGANVLTF. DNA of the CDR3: TGTGCCAGCAGCATCGGAGACTCTGGGGCCAACGTCCTGACTTTC. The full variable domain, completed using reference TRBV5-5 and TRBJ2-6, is DAGVTQSPTHLIKTRGQQVTLRCSPISGHKSVSWYQQVLGQGPQFIFQYYEKEERGRGNFPDRFSARQFPNYSSELNVNALLLGDSALYLCASSIGDSGANVLTFGAGSRLTVL.

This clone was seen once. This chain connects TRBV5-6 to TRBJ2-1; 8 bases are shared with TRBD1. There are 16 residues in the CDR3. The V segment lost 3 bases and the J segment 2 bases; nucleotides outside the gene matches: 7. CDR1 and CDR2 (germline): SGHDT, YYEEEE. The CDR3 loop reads CASSWDRTITYNEQFF. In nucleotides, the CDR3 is TGTGCCAGCAGCTGGGACAGGACGATAACCTACAATGAGCAGTTCTTC.